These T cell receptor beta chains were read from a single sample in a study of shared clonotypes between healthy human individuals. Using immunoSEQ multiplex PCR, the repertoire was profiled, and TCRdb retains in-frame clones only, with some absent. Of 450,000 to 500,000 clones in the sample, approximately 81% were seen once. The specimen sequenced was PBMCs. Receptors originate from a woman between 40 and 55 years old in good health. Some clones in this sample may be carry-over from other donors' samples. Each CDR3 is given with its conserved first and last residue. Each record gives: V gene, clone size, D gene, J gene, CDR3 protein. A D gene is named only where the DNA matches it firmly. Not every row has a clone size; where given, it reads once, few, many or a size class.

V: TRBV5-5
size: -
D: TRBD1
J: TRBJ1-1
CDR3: CASSSTGVGNTEAFF

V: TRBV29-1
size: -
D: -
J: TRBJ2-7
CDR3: CSVARSLTYEQYF

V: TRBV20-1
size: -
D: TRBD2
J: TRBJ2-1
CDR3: CSARDRSGRVF

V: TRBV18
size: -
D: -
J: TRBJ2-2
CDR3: CASSPRTMNTGELFF

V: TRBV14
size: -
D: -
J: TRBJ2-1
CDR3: CASSQWASYNEQFF

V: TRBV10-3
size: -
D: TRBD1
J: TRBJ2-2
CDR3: CAITRQGNTGELFF

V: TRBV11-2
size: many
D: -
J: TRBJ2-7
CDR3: CASSPTRPITYEQYF

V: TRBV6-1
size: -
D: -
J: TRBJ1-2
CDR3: CASSRPANYGYTF

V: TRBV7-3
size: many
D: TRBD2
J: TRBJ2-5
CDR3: CASSEGLAGETQYF

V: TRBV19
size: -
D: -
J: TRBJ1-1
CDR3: CASSPRWQGTEAFF

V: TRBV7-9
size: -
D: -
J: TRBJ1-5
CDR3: CASSFGGNQPQHF

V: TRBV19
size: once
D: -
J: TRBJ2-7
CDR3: CASSMGQGMGEQYF

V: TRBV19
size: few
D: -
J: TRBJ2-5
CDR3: CASSFRGKETQYF

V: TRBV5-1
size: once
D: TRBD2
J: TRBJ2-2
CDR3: CASSLEVLAGTGELFF

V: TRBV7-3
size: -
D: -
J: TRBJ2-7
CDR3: CASSLTGGLTYEQYF

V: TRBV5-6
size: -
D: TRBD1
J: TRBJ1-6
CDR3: CASSLGDRTPLHF